This T cell receptor beta chain was captured by sequencing in a study of T cells in tumors after PD-1 blockade. Across the study: Mean per blood sample: 113,528 templates (roughly 22,000-270,000), 36,536 unique clonotypes. General study findings and limits: Around two fifths of tumor TCR clonotypes were also found in blood.

This CDR3 has 14 residues. In germline, CDR1 is LGHNA, CDR2 YNFKEQ. Trimming shortened V by 8 bases and J by 5 bases, and 15 bases separated the two germline ends. Genomic DNA template from tumor biopsies or peripheral blood, roughly 616 ng to 6,500 ng input. Repertoires were generated with immunoSEQ multiplex PCR, while TCRdb's copy carries only in-frame clones and drops some. The sample holds fewer than 55,000 clones, about 85% seen once. This clone is medium-sized. The target antigen is unknown. This sample comprised PBMCs, obtained before anti-PD-1 treatment. The sequence was collected from a human donor with basal cell carcinoma. The chain joins TRBV4-2 to TRBJ1-4; the D gene is possibly TRBD1 (6 bases). Written as DNA, the CDR3 is TGTGCCAGCGGAAGGGGGACCTCAAATGAAAAACTGTTTTTT. Translation gives CASGRGTSNEKLFF.